Presented here are 22 T cell receptor beta chains from one specimen sequenced in a study of T-cell reconstitution after alpha-beta-depleted transplantation in children. The TCRbeta library incorporated unique molecular identifiers. TCRdb itself ran the PCR reads through MiXCR, one entry per CDR3 protein. The sample holds about 250,000 distinct CDR3 sequences, 24% seen once. The sample consisted of PBMCs, mostly from graft donor cells, taken 360 days after TCRalphabeta/CD19-depleted stem cell transplant. The receptors were gathered from a female patient aged 2-10 years who had a stem cell transplant for congenital amegakaryocytic thrombocytopenia, so the T cells may come from the graft donor.

In its sample, this clonotype was seen a few times. The rearrangement uses TRBV12-3 or TRBV12-4 and TRBJ2-2; no clear D gene. V shed 6 bases and J shed 3 bases, with 8 bases lying between them. This CDR3 has 13 residues. DNA of the CDR3: TGTGCCAGCAGATACACCTACACCGGGGAGCTGTTTTTT. Its protein is CASRYTYTGELFF.

The rearrangement joins TRBV20-1 to TRBJ2-7; 11 bases match TRBD2. Germline CDR1 reads DFQATT; CDR2 reads SNEGSKA (reference sequence). With 3 bases clipped from V and 3 bases from J, the junction kept 13 bases outside the gene matches. The CDR3 has 17 amino acids. The CDR3 nucleotides read TGCAGTGCTAGGAGACTAGCGGGGCTTTGGAGACACTACGAGCAGTACTTC. Its translation is CSARRLAGLWRHYEQYF.

The rearrangement links TRBV12-3 or TRBV12-4 to TRBJ2-1; the match to TRBD2 covers 11 bases. V lost 3 bases and J lost 0; bases outside the gene matches: 13. The CDR3 runs to 20 residues. CDR3 loop: CASSFKKKTSGANSYNEQFF. CDR3 nucleotide sequence: TGTGCCAGCAGTTTTAAGAAGAAGACTAGCGGGGCCAACTCCTACAATGAGCAGTTCTTC.

The gene calls are TRBV4-2 and TRBJ2-7, with 7 bases aligning to TRBD1. The CDR3 has 14 residues. CDR1 LGHNA and CDR2 YNFKEQ come from the germline V gene. The J segment lost 4 bases and the V segment lost 2 bases, leaving 5 bases of the junction unmatched. CDR3 loop: CASSQLDRTYEQYF. The CDR3 nucleotides read TGTGCCAGCAGCCAATTGGACAGGACGTACGAGCAGTACTTC.

In this sample, this clonotype turned up a few times. The V and J genes are TRBV28 and TRBJ2-1; D uncertain. This CDR3 region has 13 residues. Per germline, CDR1 MDHEN and CDR2 SYDVKM. V gave up 9 bases and J gave up 8 bases, with 17 bases separating them. As DNA, the CDR3 is TGTGCCAGTGGATCGAAAGCCCCCTATGAGCAGTTCTTC. Protein: CASGSKAPYEQFF. Variable domain in full (rest from reference TRBV28 and TRBJ2-1): DVKVTQSSRYLVKRTGEKVFLECVQDMDHENMFWYRQDPGLGLRLIYFSYDVKMKEKGDIPEGYSVSREKKERFSLILESASTNQTSMYLCASGSKAPYEQFFGPGTRLTVL.

This clonotype was seen many times. V usage is TRBV20-1 and J usage is TRBJ2-1, with 9 bases identical to TRBD2. Germline V gives CDR1 DFQATT, CDR2 SNEGSKA (reference sequence). The CDR3 has 14 residues. The CDR3 DNA reads as TGCAGGGCAATGACTAGCGGAACGTACAATGAGCAGTTCTTC. This sequence encodes CRAMTSGTYNEQFF.

The sample holds a few counts of this clonotype. The CDR3 DNA reads TGTGCCAGCAGCCAAGAAGGGGGGTGGAACATATATTTT. Its translation is CASSQEGGWNIYF. The chain uses TRBV4-2 and TRBJ1-3, with D possibly being TRBD1 (6 bases). The CDR3 totals 13 residues. CDR1 and CDR2 (germline): LGHNA, YNFKEQ. The germline V and J ends were trimmed by 0 bases and 12 bases, with 12 bases remaining between them.

This clonotype was detected a few times. Given a much more abundant clone one base away, this may be a read error. The chain carries TRBV6-1 and TRBJ2-2, with 7 bases identical to TRBD1. The CDR3 contains 15 residues. The V and J ends lost 6 bases and 0 bases, in that order; junction bases with no gene match: 4. Per the germline V gene, CDR1 is MNHNS and CDR2 is SASEGT. CDR3 in DNA: TGTGCCAGCAGCCGGGACAGCCCGAACACCGGGGAGCTGTTTTTT. Residues: CASSRDSPNTGELFF.

Only a few counts were recorded for this clonotype. This chain links TRBV5-1 with TRBJ1-5; the match to TRBD1 covers 9 bases. The CDR3 sequence is 15 residues long. V dropped 3 bases and J dropped 9; count of bases not matched to a gene: 10. CDR1 is SGHRS, CDR2 YFSETQ, per germline. Here the CDR3 reads CASSSNRDRAWPQHF. The CDR3 DNA sequence: TGCGCCAGCAGCTCGAACCGGGACAGGGCGTGGCCCCAGCATTTT.

The chain combines TRBV4-1 with TRBJ1-5, with D possibly TRBD1 on 5 matching bases. V lost 1 base and J 0 bases, leaving 13 bases between the germline ends. Germline lookup yields CDR1 MGHRA and CDR2 YSYEKL. This CDR3 spans 17 amino acids. The DNA of the CDR3 is TGCGCCAGCAGCCAAGCCGAGGACAAGTATAGCAATCAGCCCCAGCATTTT. Protein sequence: CASSQAEDKYSNQPQHF.

The chain employs TRBV6-5 and TRBJ2-5; the D gene is possibly TRBD1 (6 bases). Germline lookup yields CDR1 MNHEY and CDR2 SVGAGI. Between the trimmed V and J ends, which lost 2 bases and 3 bases, there was a span of 13 bases. The CDR3 loop spans 15 amino acids. The CDR3, as DNA: TGTGCCAGCAGTTACAACATCGGACAGAAAGAGACCCAGTACTTC. Translating gives CASSYNIGQKETQYF.

The chain has TRBV12-3 or TRBV12-4 and TRBJ2-3; D is undetermined. V shed 3 bases and J shed 0 bases, with 7 bases lying between them. This CDR3 is 14 amino acids long. The CDR3 DNA sequence: TGTGCCAGCAGTTTCGACAAGAGCACAGATACGCAGTATTTT. Encoded protein: CASSFDKSTDTQYF.

This clonotype was counted ten times or more. V is TRBV20-1 and J is TRBJ2-3, with D perhaps matching TRBD1 (6 bases). V was clipped by 3 bases and J by 1 base, with 8 bases between them. The V gene's germline CDR1 is DFQATT and CDR2 SNEGSKA (reference sequence). The CDR3 has 13 residues. CDR3 in amino acids: CSASPGGTDTQYF. DNA for the CDR3: TGCAGTGCTAGTCCAGGGGGCACAGATACGCAGTATTTT.

V and J are TRBV5-1 and TRBJ2-4; D is undetermined. This CDR3 is built from 14 residues. The germline V gene has CDR1 SGHRS and CDR2 YFSETQ. V was trimmed by 0 bases and J by 0 bases, leaving 4 bases between them. Here the CDR3 reads CASSLVGAKNIQYF. DNA for the CDR3: TGCGCCAGCAGCTTGGTTGGAGCCAAAAACATTCAGTACTTC. Looking up the rest from reference TRBV5-1 and TRBJ2-4 gives the full variable domain: KAGVTQTPRYLIKTRGQQVTLSCSPISGHRSVSWYQQTPGQGLQFLFEYFSETQRNKGNFPGRFSGRQFSNSRSEMNVSTLELGDSALYLCASSLVGAKNIQYFGAGTRLSVL.

This sequence joins TRBV2 and TRBJ2-7; tentative D call: TRBD2 (6 bases). There are 12 residues in the CDR3. Germline V CDR1 and CDR2: SNHLY, FYNNEI. V was pared by 6 bases and J by 5 bases, with 11 bases between. DNA for the CDR3: TGTGCCAGCAGACTAGCTTTCGACGAGCAGTACTTC. As protein: CASRLAFDEQYF.

The sample holds a few counts of this clonotype. V and J are TRBV20-1 and TRBJ2-3; D remains unclear. CDR1 is DFQATT, CDR2 SNEGSKA, per germline (reference sequence). Between the trimmed V and J ends, which lost 1 base and 9 bases, there was a span of 11 bases. The CDR3 extends over 12 amino acids. The CDR3 nucleotides read TGCAGTGCTAGAGTAAACACCGGGACGCAGTATTTT. Protein product: CSARVNTGTQYF.

This clonotype was observed a handful of times. V gene TRBV12-3 or TRBV12-4 combines with J gene TRBJ2-3; TRBD1 is a possible D gene (5 bases). The CDR3 loop spans 13 amino acids. V was shortened by 3 bases and J by 6 bases, with 10 bases between the two germline ends. The CDR3 here is CASSFQGRDTQYF. The CDR3 bases are TGTGCCAGCAGTTTTCAGGGTAGGGATACGCAGTATTTT.

The chain has TRBV6-5 and TRBJ2-7; the match to TRBD1 covers 8 bases. V lost 2 bases, J lost 7 bases, and 10 bases stayed unmatched. Germline CDR1 MNHEY, CDR2 SVGAGI. This CDR3 is 15 amino acids long. CDR3 sequence (DNA): TGTGCCAGCAGTTACACCACAGGGGGACGTGGTGAGCAGTACTTC. As protein: CASSYTTGGRGEQYF.

The J gene is TRBJ1-6, the V gene TRBV20-1; perhaps TRBD1 as D (5 bases). Germline-derived CDR1 and CDR2 are DFQATT and SNEGSKA (reference sequence). The V end lost 2 bases, the J end lost 10 bases, and 24 bases lay between the germline ends. The CDR3 contains 17 residues. The chain's CDR3 is CSARNSRLGRLGSPLHF. CDR3 sequence (DNA): TGCAGTGCTAGAAATTCCAGGTTGGGACGCCTGGGGTCACCCCTCCACTTT.

There are a few counts of this clonotype. This CDR3 is CAVTSGRQSYNEQFF. The CDR3 DNA reads as TGTGCCGTGACTAGCGGGAGACAATCCTACAATGAGCAGTTCTTC. This chain uses TRBV2 with TRBJ2-1, with TRBD2 matching 12 bases. The V and J ends lost 11 bases and 1 base, in that order; junction bases with no gene match: 6. Germline V lookup: CDR1 SNHLY, CDR2 FYNNEI. The CDR3 totals 15 residues.

This clonotype was counted between two and nine times. V and J are TRBV20-1 and TRBJ2-3; D may correspond to TRBD1 or TRBD2 (6 bases each). Germline CDR1 and CDR2: DFQATT and SNEGSKA (reference sequence). The CDR3 sequence is 15 residues long. Trimming left V 0 bases short and J 5 bases short, with 15 bases between. Here the CDR3 DNA reads TGCAGTGCTAGAGATCGCCGGGGGCCGGGAGATACGCAGTATTTT. Translated: CSARDRRGPGDTQYF.

The chain carries TRBV5-6 and TRBJ2-3; D uncertain. The CDR3 runs to 16 residues. Germline-derived CDR1 and CDR2 are SGHDT and YYEEEE. V lost 0 bases and J 3 bases, leaving 14 bases between the germline ends. The CDR3 loop is CASSLAGGVRTDTQYF. CDR3 nucleotide sequence: TGTGCCAGCAGCTTGGCCGGTGGGGTAAGGACAGATACGCAGTATTTT.